Listed here are 31 T cell receptor beta chains from one sample, sequenced in a study of blood T cell repertoires in COVID-19. The data were produced by immunoSEQ multiplex PCR, yet TCRdb's version contains in-frame clones alone and is incomplete. The sample has 150,000 to 200,000 clones; around 84% are singletons. The sample comprised PBMCs or T cells enriched from blood (not recorded which). These receptors were collected from a woman in her forties or fifties who had recovered from COVID-19.

The table lists this clone with a count of one. J is TRBJ1-2 and V is TRBV5-1, with D possibly matching TRBD1 (5 bases). Germline CDR1 SGHRS, CDR2 YFSETQ. V lost 4 bases to trimming and J lost 5 bases, with 21 bases between them. There are 16 residues in the CDR3. As DNA, the CDR3 is TGCGCCAGCAGCCTAGAACTCAACGGCAGGGCTTATGGCTACACCTTC. It specifies CASSLELNGRAYGYTF.

V and J are TRBV28 and TRBJ2-3, with 8 nucleotides matching TRBD1. The germline V gene encodes CDR1 MDHEN and CDR2 SYDVKM. J was trimmed by 3 bases and V by 5 bases; bases with no gene match: 4. CDR3 length: 14 amino acids. DNA of the CDR3: TGTGCCAGCAGTCTAGACAGGGGAACAGATACGCAGTATTTT. This encodes CASSLDRGTDTQYF.

This rearrangement joins TRBV4-1 to TRBJ2-7; D may be TRBD2 (5 bases). Trimming shortened V by 4 bases and J by 0 bases, and 19 bases separated the two germline ends. The length of the CDR3 is 17 residues. Germline loops: CDR1 MGHRA, CDR2 YSYEKL. This CDR3 reads CASSREQNSVSSYEQYF. CDR3 nucleotides: TGCGCCAGCAGCCGCGAACAAAATAGCGTTAGCTCCTACGAGCAGTACTTC.

This chain connects TRBV19 to TRBJ1-1; tentative D call: TRBD1 (6 bases). Germline CDR1 and CDR2: LNHDA and SQIVND (reference sequence). V was cut by 5 bases and J by 8 bases, with 18 bases left in between. CDR3 length: 14 amino acids. The CDR3, as DNA: TGTGCCAGTAGTCAACAGGGAATAACACCGGAAGCTTTCTTT. Translated, it gives CASSQQGITPEAFF.

The chain joins TRBV7-8 to TRBJ2-2; 8 nucleotides match TRBD2. Germline-derived CDR1 and CDR2 are SGHVS and FQNEAQ. V shed 5 bases and J 6 bases; nucleotides not matched to a gene: 17. This CDR3 comprises 18 residues. CDR3 region: CASSPLGAGDPRAGELFF. CDR3 coding DNA: TGTGCCAGCAGCCCCTTGGGAGCGGGAGACCCCAGGGCCGGGGAGCTGTTTTTT.

This clone was counted only a few times. The V gene is TRBV7-2, the J gene TRBJ1-5; D unclear. The CDR3 is made up of 15 amino acids. Germline V CDR1 and CDR2: SGHTA, FQGNSA. Trimming removed 3 bases at V and 2 bases at J, with 11 bases between. CDR3: CASSLVAVGNQPQHF. The CDR3 bases are TGTGCCAGCAGCTTGGTTGCAGTCGGCAATCAGCCCCAGCATTTT.

The genes are TRBV10-3 and TRBJ2-7, with 8 bases matching TRBD1. Losses at the gene ends were 3 bases for V and 6 bases for J; bases not matched to a gene: 7. CDR1 is ENHRY, CDR2 SYGVKD, per germline. The CDR3 sequence is 14 residues long. In DNA, the CDR3 is TGTGCCATCAGTGAAGGTCAGGGGGCCGTCGAGCAGTACTTC. Encoded protein: CAISEGQGAVEQYF.

The V gene is TRBV7-3, the J gene TRBJ2-3, with a tentative D call TRBD2 (6 bases). Germline V lookup: CDR1 SGHTA, CDR2 FQGTGA. V lost 5 bases and J 4 bases, leaving 16 bases between the germline ends. The CDR3 runs 15 residues. CDR3 in amino acids: CASSPTVRGPDTQYF. CDR3 coding DNA: TGTGCCAGCAGCCCCACAGTGCGGGGCCCAGATACGCAGTATTTT.

This clone was seen only once. This chain uses TRBV4-3 with TRBJ1-5; the D gene is possibly TRBD1 (6 bases). Trimming shortened V by 0 bases and J by 1 base, and 7 bases separated the two germline ends. From germline, CDR1 is LGHNA and CDR2 YSLEER. This CDR3 contains 15 residues. The CDR3 DNA reads as TGCGCCAGCAGCCAAGAAGGGGGAAGCAATCAGCCCCAGCATTTT. Translation: CASSQEGGSNQPQHF.

This chain joins TRBV7-9 and TRBJ2-1, with D uncertain. Germline V CDR1 and CDR2: SEHNR, FQNEAQ (reference sequence). This CDR3 is built from 16 residues. Trimming cost V 2 bases and J 3 bases, with 14 bases left between them. CDR3 nucleotides: TGTGCCAGCAGCTTAATTCACGGCGGCCACTACAATGAGCAGTTCTTC. Its protein product is CASSLIHGGHYNEQFF.

DNA for the CDR3: TGTGCCAGCAGTCTTACAGGGCGAGGGCCGAACACTGAAGCTTTCTTT. Its translation: CASSLTGRGPNTEAFF. The genes are TRBV7-2 and TRBJ1-1; maybe TRBD1 (6 bases). V lost 6 bases, J lost 1 base, and 18 bases lay in between. Per the germline V gene, CDR1 is SGHTA and CDR2 is FQGNSA. CDR3 length: 16 residues.

CDR3 region: CASSSWAGRQYGYTF. CDR3 in DNA: TGTGCCAGCAGTTCCTGGGCAGGCAGACAATATGGCTACACCTTC. This sequence joins TRBV28 and TRBJ1-2, with D uncertain. Trimming left V 4 bases short and J 5 bases short, with 17 bases between. The CDR3 runs 15 residues. The germline V gene has CDR1 MDHEN and CDR2 SYDVKM.

The chain is built from TRBV21-1 and TRBJ1-2; TRBD1, the table's D call, lacks a check against the DNA. TRBV21-1 is noted as a pseudogene. The CDR3 covers 19 residues. The CDR3 region is CASSSGSRGQGVSNYGYTF. In DNA, the CDR3 is TGTGCCAGCAGCAGTGGGAGCAGGGGACAGGGGGTCTCTAACTATGGCTACACCTTC.

The V call is TRBV7-2, the J call TRBJ2-7; TRBD2 matches at 9 bases. CDR1 SGHTA and CDR2 FQGNSA come from the germline V gene. The CDR3 runs to 14 residues. Germline trimming cut 3 bases from V and 7 bases from J; bases unmatched to any gene: 7. DNA of the CDR3: TGTGCCAGCAGCTTGAGCGGGAGGTCACGGGAGCAGTACTTC. This sequence encodes CASSLSGRSREQYF.

V and J are TRBV27 and TRBJ2-7; possible D gene TRBD1, 7 bases. Germline V gene data show CDR1 as MNHEY and CDR2 as SMNVEV (reference sequence). The germline V and J ends were trimmed by 2 bases and 4 bases, with 12 bases remaining between them. CDR3 length: 14 amino acids. CDR3 sequence (DNA): TGTGCCAGCAGTTTAGAGCCAGGGGGGTACGAGCAGTACTTC. Translating it yields CASSLEPGGYEQYF.

The chain has TRBV5-8 and TRBJ1-5, with 7 bases matching TRBD1. The CDR3 runs to 15 residues. Germline values: CDR1 SGHTS, CDR2 YDEGEE. The V segment lost 4 bases and the J segment 3 bases; nucleotides outside the gene matches: 7. This CDR3 is CASSGGQRTNQPQHF. CDR3 DNA: TGTGCCAGCAGCGGGGGACAGCGGACCAATCAGCCCCAGCATTTT.

The chain uses TRBV25-1 and TRBJ2-2; TRBD2 matches 7 bases. CDR3 size: 16 residues. In germline, CDR1 is MGHDK, CDR2 SYGVNS. V lost 5 bases and J lost 0; bases outside the gene matches: 6. CDR3 sequence: CASSTGRGSNTGELFF. CDR3 DNA: TGTGCCAGCAGTACGGGGCGGGGGTCGAACACCGGGGAGCTGTTTTTT.

A single count supports this clone. The chain combines TRBV9 with TRBJ2-1; a possible D gene is TRBD1 (6 bases). Germline V gene lookup returns CDR1 SGDLS and CDR2 YYNGEE. Trimming took off 0 bases at V and 11 bases at J, with 9 bases between the two ends. This CDR3 has 12 residues. This CDR3 is CASSVDGTKQFF. CDR3 in DNA: TGTGCCAGCAGCGTAGACGGGACAAAGCAGTTCTTC.

This clone was recorded once. The chain carries TRBV3-1 (or the pseudogene TRBV3-2) and TRBJ1-2, with 11 bases aligning to TRBD1. Per germline, CDR1 LGHDT and CDR2 YNNKEL (reference sequence). With 1 base clipped from V and 5 bases from J, the junction kept 3 bases outside the gene matches. The CDR3 is made up of 15 amino acids. In DNA, the CDR3 is TGTGCCAGCAGCCAAGGGGACAGGGGGTTGTATGGCTACACCTTC. Protein product: CASSQGDRGLYGYTF.

The chain joins TRBV10-2 to TRBJ1-2, with TRBD1 matching 10 bases. Trimming removed 8 bases from V and 7 bases from J; junction bases left unmatched: 10. The CDR3 has 14 residues. Germline loops: CDR1 WSHSY, CDR2 SAAADI. CDR3 DNA: TGCGCCAGCGTGGGACTGGGACAGGGGTCTGGCTACACCTTC. Translating gives CASVGLGQGSGYTF.

This clone was picked up a small number of times. The chain is built from TRBV10-3 and TRBJ2-1; maybe TRBD2 (6 bases). CDR1 and CDR2 from the germline V gene are ENHRY and SYGVKD. The ends were cut back, 6 bases at V and 4 bases at J, with 16 bases in the middle. This CDR3 is 15 amino acids long. The DNA of the CDR3 is TGTGCCATCAGCAGACCTGGACTACCATACAATGAGCAGTTCTTC. The encoded protein is CAISRPGLPYNEQFF.

The rearrangement uses TRBV2 and TRBJ2-5, with TRBD2 matching 7 bases. Trimming took 5 bases from V and 2 from J; bases not matched to a gene: 8. Germline V gives CDR1 SNHLY, CDR2 FYNNEI. The CDR3 totals 15 residues. Here the CDR3 DNA reads TGTGCCAGCAGTCCCGAGCAGGGAGGGCAAGAGACCCAGTACTTC. As protein: CASSPEQGGQETQYF.

The chain joins TRBV20-1 to TRBJ1-2; tentatively, D is TRBD1 (6 bases). Looked up from germline, CDR1 is DFQATT and CDR2 is SNEGSKA (reference sequence). V was cut by 5 bases and J by 5 bases, with 6 bases left in between. The CDR3 contains 10 residues. CDR3 sequence reads: CSAQGYGYTF. The CDR3 DNA follows: TGCAGTGCTCAGGGGTATGGCTACACCTTC.

This clone appeared a single time. Different DNA sequences within this sample yield the same CDR3. The genes are TRBV18 and TRBJ2-2; tentatively, D is TRBD1 (5 bases). The CDR3 is 13 residues long. CDR1 KGHSH and CDR2 LQKENI come from the germline V gene. Trimming pared 3 bases from V and 5 bases from J, leaving 7 bases between. CDR3 nucleotides: TGTGCCAGCTCACCCCGACAGACCGGGGAGCTGTTTTTT. Protein: CASSPRQTGELFF. Variable domain in full (rest from reference TRBV18 and TRBJ2-2): NAGVMQNPRHLVRRRGQEARLRCSPMKGHSHVYWYRQLPEEGLKFMVYLQKENIIDESGMPKERFSAEFPKEGPSILRIQQVVRGDSAAYFCASSPRQTGELFFGEGSRLTVL.

The chain carries TRBV28 and TRBJ1-6; 8 bases agree with TRBD1. CDR1 and CDR2 (germline): MDHEN, SYDVKM. This CDR3 has 15 residues. Trimming took 2 bases from V and 9 from J; bases not matched to a gene: 6. The CDR3 protein is CASSLPDRVGSPLHF. In DNA form, the CDR3 reads TGTGCCAGCAGTTTACCGGACAGGGTCGGTTCACCCCTCCACTTT.

V gene TRBV6-2 or TRBV6-3 combines with J gene TRBJ1-5, with 12 bases that match TRBD1. This CDR3 comprises 19 residues. CDR1 and CDR2 (germline): MNHEY, SVGEGT. Trimming at V came to 0 bases and at J to 5 bases, leaving 11 bases not matched to a gene. The CDR3 protein is CASSYSPLGQGAFDQPQHF. CDR3 sequence (DNA): TGTGCCAGCAGTTACTCCCCATTGGGACAGGGGGCTTTTGATCAGCCCCAGCATTTT.

The rearrangement joins TRBV29-1 to TRBJ2-5; weak D call: TRBD1 (6 bases). V was shortened by 6 bases and J by 5 bases, with 19 bases between the two germline ends. CDR3 length: 14 amino acids. CDR1 is SQVTM and CDR2 is ANQGSEA in the germline V gene. CDR3 in DNA: TGCAGCGTAATACCGATTACAGGGATGGAGACCCAGTACTTC. Its translation is CSVIPITGMETQYF.

J is TRBJ1-2 and V is TRBV28; D remains unclear. Germline values: CDR1 MDHEN, CDR2 SYDVKM. Trimming left V 4 bases short and J 5 bases short, with 11 bases between. There are 13 residues in the CDR3. The CDR3 region is CASSSSSLYGYTF. CDR3 nucleotides: TGTGCCAGCAGTTCCTCGTCCCTATATGGCTACACCTTC.

The CDR3 here is CASSHDPGDGYTF. In DNA, the CDR3 is TGTGCCAGCAGCCATGACCCGGGGGATGGCTACACCTTC. The chain joins TRBV4-2 to TRBJ1-2, with TRBD1 as a possible D gene (5 bases). The ends were cut back, 3 bases at V and 6 bases at J, with 11 bases in the middle. The germline CDR1 and CDR2 sequences are LGHNA and YNFKEQ. This CDR3 is built from 13 residues.

The chain carries TRBV29-1 and TRBJ2-3; 9 nucleotides agree with TRBD2. In germline, CDR1 is SQVTM, CDR2 ANQGSEA. With V trimmed by 4 bases and J by 4 bases, 3 bases remained unmatched. This CDR3 comprises 13 residues. The CDR3 spells CSVVAGVADTQYF. DNA for the CDR3: TGCAGCGTTGTAGCGGGAGTGGCAGATACGCAGTATTTT.

The rearrangement links TRBV19 to TRBJ2-4, with D possibly TRBD2 on 5 matching bases. The V end was cut by 0 bases, the J end by 5 bases, with 14 bases between. Germline V CDR1 and CDR2: LNHDA, SQIVND (reference sequence). The CDR3 is 16 amino acids. CDR3: CASSIEGRVRENIQYF. Written as DNA, the CDR3 is TGTGCCAGTAGTATAGAGGGCCGGGTGAGGGAAAACATTCAGTACTTC. The full variable domain, in which reference TRBV19 and TRBJ2-4 provide the parts outside the CDR3, is DGGITQSPKYLFRKEGQNVTLSCEQNLNHDAMYWYRQDPGQGLRLIYYSQIVNDFQKGDIAEGYSVSREKKESFPLTVTSAQKNPTAFYLCASSIEGRVRENIQYFGAGTRLSVL.